A single sample gave rise to the 17 T cell receptor beta chains below, sequenced in a study of blood T cell repertoires in COVID-19. Some clones are missing from TCRdb's copy, which holds only in-frame ones; the method was immunoSEQ multiplex PCR. The sample has approximately 35,000 clones, roughly 80% seen once. Sequences were obtained from peripheral blood. These receptors came from an older man with acute or convalescent COVID-19.

The CDR3 protein is CAISGMTGGSTEAFF. CDR3 sequence (DNA): TGTGCCATCAGTGGGATGACAGGGGGGAGCACTGAAGCTTTCTTT. This chain uses TRBV10-3 with TRBJ1-1, with TRBD1 matching 9 bases. The ends lost 4 bases at V and 4 bases at J; junction bases unmatched: 7. The germline gives CDR1 ENHRY, CDR2 SYGVKD. The CDR3 contains 15 residues.

The V call is TRBV15, the J call TRBJ2-3, with no clear D. The CDR3 sequence is 14 residues long. Per the germline V gene, CDR1 is LNHNV and CDR2 is YYDKDF (reference sequence). V lost 1 base and J 5 bases, leaving 10 bases between the germline ends. The CDR3 is CATSRVDTVDTQYF. The CDR3 DNA is TGTGCCACCAGCAGAGTCGACACGGTAGATACGCAGTATTTT. Full variable domain (missing parts from reference TRBV15 and TRBJ2-3): DAMVIQNPRYQVTQFGKPVTLSCSQTLNHNVMYWYQQKSSQAPKLLFHYYDKDFNNEADTPDNFQSRRPNTSFCFLDIRSPGLGDTAMYLCATSRVDTVDTQYFGPGTRLTVL.

The chain couples TRBV6-5 to TRBJ2-7; D is unresolved. The germline V gene encodes CDR1 MNHEY and CDR2 SVGAGI. V gave up 0 bases and J gave up 3 bases, with 6 bases separating them. There are 13 residues in the CDR3. The CDR3 here is CASSYSSNYEQYF. CDR3 DNA: TGTGCCAGCAGTTACTCGAGCAACTACGAGCAGTACTTC.

V and J are TRBV28 and TRBJ1-5; 7 bases agree with TRBD1. The junction had 1 base not matched to a gene; V was cut back by 5 bases and J by 0 bases. The CDR3 has 14 amino acids. Germline V gene sequence: CDR1 MDHEN, CDR2 SYDVKM. CDR3 bases: TGTGCCAGCAGTCCAGGGGGTAGCAATCAGCCCCAGCATTTT. This encodes CASSPGGSNQPQHF.

This CDR3 reads CASSSDMRGYTF. CDR3 nucleotide sequence: TGTGCCAGCAGTTCGGACATGAGGGGCTACACCTTC. The chain uses TRBV6-5 and TRBJ1-2, with D possibly TRBD1 on 5 matching bases. This CDR3 is built from 12 residues. Trimming left V 4 bases short and J 8 bases short, with 11 bases between. Germline assignment: CDR1 MNHEY and CDR2 SVGAGI.

The genes are TRBV7-6 and TRBJ2-2, with TRBD2 matching 8 bases. CDR1 and CDR2 from the germline V gene are SGHVS and FNYEAQ. The V segment lost 2 bases and the J segment 1 base; nucleotides outside the gene matches: 3. The CDR3 length is 16 residues. This CDR3 reads CASSLMAGGNTGELFF. The CDR3 DNA reads TGTGCCAGCAGCTTAATGGCGGGAGGGAACACCGGGGAGCTGTTTTTT.

The chain joins TRBV2 to TRBJ1-4, with 8 bases identical to TRBD1. V lost 5 bases, J lost 4 bases, and 6 bases stayed unmatched. Germline-derived CDR1 and CDR2 are SNHLY and FYNNEI. This CDR3 has 15 amino acids. The CDR3 DNA sequence: TGTGCCAGCAGTTCGCCGGGACAGGTTAATGAAAAACTGTTTTTT. Translating it yields CASSSPGQVNEKLFF.

This sequence joins TRBV11-1 and TRBJ1-1; possible D gene TRBD1, 6 bases. CDR1 and CDR2 (germline): SGHAT, FQDESV (reference sequence). V lost 6 bases and J lost 2, with 13 bases in between. The CDR3 sequence is 14 residues long. The CDR3 DNA reads as TGTGCCAGCAGTCCAGGACAGTTCAACACTGAAGCTTTCTTT. Protein product: CASSPGQFNTEAFF.

The chain is built from TRBV10-3 and TRBJ1-6; no definite D call. The V end was cut by 9 bases, the J end by 7 bases, with 10 bases between. CDR1 is ENHRY, CDR2 SYGVKD, per germline. This CDR3 has 12 amino acids. Here the CDR3 DNA reads TGTGCCATTACCGAGGTGAATTCACCCCTCCACTTT. Protein sequence: CAITEVNSPLHF.

The chain recombines TRBV5-1 with TRBJ2-1; a weak D match, TRBD2 (7 bases). The CDR3 is made up of 13 amino acids. The V end lost 1 base, the J end lost 10 bases, and 12 bases lay between the germline ends. CDR1 is SGHRS, CDR2 YFSETQ, per germline. The CDR3 sequence is CASSLSGGREQFF. The CDR3, as DNA: TGCGCCAGCAGCTTGTCGGGGGGCCGAGAGCAGTTCTTC.

The J gene is TRBJ2-7, the V gene TRBV2; TRBD2 matches 10 bases. The CDR3 sequence is 14 residues long. The ends lost 11 bases at V and 3 bases at J; junction bases unmatched: 10. Per the germline V gene, CDR1 is SNHLY and CDR2 is FYNNEI. The CDR3 nucleotides read TGTGCCTCCACCCAGCGGGAGGGCCTCTACGAGCAGTACTTC. This encodes CASTQREGLYEQYF.

V is TRBV2 and J is TRBJ2-1; 11 nucleotides match TRBD2. The germline gives CDR1 SNHLY, CDR2 FYNNEI. V was clipped by 7 bases and J by 3 bases; unmatched bases: 5. The CDR3 covers 15 residues. The CDR3 nucleotides are TGTGCCAGCAACCCACTAGCGGGAGTCTACAATGAGCAGTTCTTC. Protein product: CASNPLAGVYNEQFF. The entire variable domain, with the rest obtained from reference TRBV2 and TRBJ2-1, is as follows: EPEVTQTPSHQVTQMGQEVILRCVPISNHLYFYWYRQILGQKVEFLVSFYNNEISEKSEIFDDQFSVERPDGSNFTLKIRSTKLEDSAMYFCASNPLAGVYNEQFFGPGTRLTVL.

CDR3 bases: TGTGCCAGTAGTATAGAGACAGGGGGCCCTAATGAAAAACTGTTTTTT. Its translation is CASSIETGGPNEKLFF. The chain is built from TRBV19 and TRBJ1-4, with 10 bases identical to TRBD1. V shed 0 bases, J shed 3 bases, and the junction held 1 base outside the gene matches. CDR3 length: 16 residues. CDR1 is LNHDA and CDR2 is SQIVND in the germline V gene (reference sequence).

The J gene is TRBJ2-4, the V gene TRBV6-5, with 8 bases aligning to TRBD1. Germline CDR1 is MNHEY and CDR2 is SVGAGI. The CDR3 loop spans 15 amino acids. V shed 6 bases, J shed 8 bases, and the junction held 12 bases outside the gene matches. Here the CDR3 reads CASREGVDRVYIQYF. DNA for the CDR3: TGTGCCAGCAGAGAGGGTGTGGACAGGGTTTACATTCAGTACTTC.

This clone has just a few counts. The chain has TRBV4-1 and TRBJ2-3, with 10 bases aligning to TRBD2. Germline lookup yields CDR1 MGHRA and CDR2 YSYEKL. V shed 8 bases and J 6 bases; nucleotides not matched to a gene: 14. This CDR3 comprises 16 residues. The CDR3 sequence: CASGIVLAGAPDTQYF. CDR3 bases: TGCGCCAGCGGAATAGTTCTAGCGGGAGCGCCCGATACGCAGTATTTT.

This clone occurred a few times. The chain recombines TRBV6-2 or TRBV6-3 with TRBJ1-5, with a possible D match to TRBD1 (5 bases). Germline V gene data show CDR1 as MNHEY and CDR2 as SVGEGT. V dropped 0 bases and J dropped 3 bases, with 9 bases sitting between them. The CDR3 totals 15 residues. This CDR3 reads CASSYSSGHNQPQHF. The CDR3 DNA reads as TGTGCCAGCAGTTACTCGTCAGGGCACAATCAGCCCCAGCATTTT.

The V and J genes are TRBV21-1 and TRBJ2-1; TRBD2, the D gene given by the table, was not confirmed from the DNA. TRBV21-1 is an annotated pseudogene. This CDR3 spans 16 amino acids. CDR3 DNA sequence: TGTGCCAGCAGTAAAAGAAGACTAGCGGGAGGGAATGAGCAGTTCTTC. This sequence encodes CASSKRRLAGGNEQFF.